These 14 T cell receptor beta chains share one sample of origin, sequenced in a study of shared clonotypes between healthy human individuals. TCRdb keeps only in-frame clones here, not all; method: immunoSEQ multiplex PCR. The sample carries 1,400,000 or so clones, approximately 98.5% recorded once. Sequences were obtained from naive CD4+ T cells sorted from blood. The subset: CD45RA+ positively selected. The receptors originated from a man between 25 and 39 years old in good health.

The chain couples TRBV6-1 to TRBJ2-7; the D gene is possibly TRBD1 (5 bases). Between the trimmed V and J ends, which lost 0 bases and 1 base, there was a span of 10 bases. This CDR3 is built from 15 residues. In germline, CDR1 is MNHNS, CDR2 SASEGT. The CDR3 here is CASSEAPQDSYEQYF. The CDR3 DNA reads as TGTGCCAGCAGTGAAGCGCCACAGGATTCCTACGAGCAGTACTTC.

The chain combines TRBV5-1 with TRBJ2-5; D may correspond to TRBD1 or TRBD2 (5 bases each). The germline V and J ends were trimmed by 3 bases and 0 bases, with 15 bases remaining between them. CDR1 is SGHRS and CDR2 is YFSETQ in the germline V gene. CDR3 length: 16 amino acids. CDR3 nucleotides: TGCGCCAGCAGCTCAGGGAGCAGGGTTAACCAAGAGACCCAGTACTTC. It encodes CASSSGSRVNQETQYF.

CDR3 nucleotides: TGTGCCAGCAGCGTTGGACTCACTGGGGCCAACGTCCTGACTTTC. It yields the protein CASSVGLTGANVLTF. This chain joins TRBV9 and TRBJ2-6; tentative D call: TRBD2 (5 bases). The length of the CDR3 is 15 residues. V lost 2 bases and J lost 2, with 8 bases in between. Germline-derived CDR1 and CDR2 are SGDLS and YYNGEE. Full variable domain (missing parts from reference TRBV9 and TRBJ2-6): DSGVTQTPKHLITATGQRVTLRCSPRSGDLSVYWYQQSLDQGLQFLIQYYNGEERAKGNILERFSAQQFPDLHSELNLSSLELGDSALYFCASSVGLTGANVLTFGAGSRLTVL.

The V gene is TRBV7-3, the J gene TRBJ2-5, with 7 positions matching TRBD1. The CDR3 covers 13 residues. CDR1 SGHTA and CDR2 FQGTGA come from the germline V gene. The J segment lost 5 bases and the V segment lost 4 bases, leaving 4 bases of the junction unmatched. CDR3 sequence reads: CASSSNRGETQYF. DNA for the CDR3: TGTGCCAGCAGCTCGAACAGGGGCGAGACCCAGTACTTC.

This clone was seen just once. The genes are TRBV29-1 and TRBJ2-7; D ambiguous. Trimming stripped 0 bases from V and 1 base from J, with 7 bases between. The CDR3 contains 13 residues. Germline V lookup: CDR1 SQVTM, CDR2 ANQGSEA. In nucleotides, the CDR3 is TGCAGCGTTGAAGAGGGCAGGTCCTACGAGCAGTACTTC. It specifies CSVEEGRSYEQYF.

The chain uses TRBV28 and TRBJ2-7; D may be TRBD1 (5 bases). Looked up from germline, CDR1 is MDHEN and CDR2 is SYDVKM. The CDR3 totals 15 residues. V lost 5 bases to trimming and J lost 5 bases, with 19 bases between them. CDR3 sequence reads: CASSGLKGKLNEQYF. The CDR3, as DNA: TGTGCCAGCAGTGGGTTAAAGGGGAAACTCAACGAGCAGTACTTC.

With regard to this clone: The same CDR3 can be traced to other DNA sequences in this sample. The chain has TRBV5-1 and TRBJ2-7; 8 bases map to TRBD2. The J segment lost 2 bases and the V segment lost 3 bases, leaving 1 base of the junction unmatched. The CDR3 runs to 13 residues. Germline CDR1 is SGHRS and CDR2 is YFSETQ. CDR3: CASSSGLAYEQYF. CDR3 DNA: TGCGCCAGCAGCTCGGGACTAGCCTACGAGCAGTACTTC.

J is TRBJ2-1 and V is TRBV7-8; 7 positions match TRBD2. After removal of 3 bases from V and 1 base from J, the junction contained 3 bases not matched to a gene. This CDR3 has 15 amino acids. The germline V gene encodes CDR1 SGHVS and CDR2 FQNEAQ. The CDR3 here is CASSFGRESYNEQFF. In DNA, the CDR3 is TGTGCCAGCAGCTTCGGGCGGGAGTCCTACAATGAGCAGTTCTTC.

The chain is built from TRBV6-1 and TRBJ1-4; 7 bases fit TRBD1. This CDR3 contains 15 residues. The J segment lost 8 bases and the V segment lost 7 bases, leaving 13 bases of the junction unmatched. The germline V gene encodes CDR1 MNHNS and CDR2 SASEGT. The CDR3 nucleotides read TGTGCCAGCAATTTGAATACAGGGGCGCGCGAAAAACTGTTTTTT. Its protein product is CASNLNTGAREKLFF.

This chain joins TRBV29-1 and TRBJ1-1, with 11 nucleotides matching TRBD1. V lost 4 bases and J lost 2; bases outside the gene matches: 3. The germline CDR1 and CDR2 sequences are SQVTM and ANQGSEA. The CDR3 is made up of 14 amino acids. This chain's CDR3 is CSVGGQGANTEAFF. The CDR3 DNA is TGCAGCGTTGGCGGACAGGGGGCTAACACTGAAGCTTTCTTT. The variable domain in full, completed from reference TRBV29-1 and TRBJ1-1, reads SAVISQKPSRDICQRGTSLTIQCQVDSQVTMMFWYRQQPGQSLTLIATANQGSEATYESGFVIDKFPISRPNLTFSTLTVSNMSPEDSSIYLCSVGGQGANTEAFFGQGTRLTVV.

This chain's CDR3 is CASSYGRLMSNEQYF. The CDR3 DNA reads TGTGCCAGCAGTTACGGACGACTAATGTCGAACGAGCAGTACTTC. The chain recombines TRBV6-5 with TRBJ2-7; weak D call: TRBD2 (5 bases). This CDR3 is 15 amino acids long. The V and J ends lost 2 bases and 5 bases respectively, with 16 bases between them. CDR1 MNHEY and CDR2 SVGAGI come from the germline V gene.

The chain has TRBV25-1 and TRBJ1-5; the D gene is possibly TRBD1 (6 bases). V lost 4 bases, J lost 0 bases, and 13 bases lay in between. The CDR3 extends over 16 amino acids. The V gene's germline CDR1 is MGHDK and CDR2 SYGVNS. The CDR3: CASSVGGTHSNQPQHF. CDR3 DNA sequence: TGTGCCAGCAGTGTCGGGGGCACTCATAGCAATCAGCCCCAGCATTTT.

The chain uses TRBV10-1 and TRBJ2-3, with D unclear. Germline values: CDR1 WNHNN, CDR2 SYGVQD (reference sequence). Trimming removed 0 bases at V and 1 base at J, with 11 bases between. The CDR3 has 16 amino acids. DNA of the CDR3: TGCGCCAGCAGTGAGTCGGTGGGAAGTGGCACAGATACGCAGTATTTT. Its protein is CASSESVGSGTDTQYF.

This clone was seen once. The J gene is TRBJ2-7, the V gene TRBV18; no clear D. The CDR3 runs 15 residues. From germline, CDR1 is KGHSH and CDR2 LQKENI. Trimming pared 4 bases from V and 0 bases from J, leaving 13 bases between. CDR3 sequence (DNA): TGTGCCAGCTCACGCGGAGAGAATGGCTCCTACGAGCAGTACTTC. This gives the protein CASSRGENGSYEQYF.